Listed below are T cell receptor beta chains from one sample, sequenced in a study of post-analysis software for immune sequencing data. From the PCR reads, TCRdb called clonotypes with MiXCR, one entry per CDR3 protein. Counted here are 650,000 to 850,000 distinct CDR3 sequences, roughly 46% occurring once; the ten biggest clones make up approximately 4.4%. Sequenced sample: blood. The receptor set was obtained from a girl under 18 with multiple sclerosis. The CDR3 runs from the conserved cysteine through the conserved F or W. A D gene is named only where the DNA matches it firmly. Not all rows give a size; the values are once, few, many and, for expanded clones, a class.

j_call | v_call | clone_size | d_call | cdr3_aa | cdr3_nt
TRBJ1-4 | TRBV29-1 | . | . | CSVGGQGGEKLFF | TGCAGCGTTGGAGGCCAGGGTGGTGAAAAACTGTTTTTT
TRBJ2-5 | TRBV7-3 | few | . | CASSLMTGETQYF | TGTGCCAGCAGCTTAATGACGGGAGAGACCCAGTACTTC
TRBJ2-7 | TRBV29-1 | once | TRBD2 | CSVSGTSNTLGYEQYF | TGCAGCGTTTCAGGGACTAGCAACACACTCGGCTACGAGCAGTACTTC
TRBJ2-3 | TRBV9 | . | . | CASSAAGQRTDTQYF | TGTGCCAGCAGCGCGGCGGGACAGCGCACAGATACGCAGTATTTT
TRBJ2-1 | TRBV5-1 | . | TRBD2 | CASSLELAGGDEQFF | TGCGCCAGCAGCTTGGAACTAGCGGGAGGTGACGAGCAGTTCTTC
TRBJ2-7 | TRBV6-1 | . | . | CAGSQHGYEQYF | TGTGCCGGCAGTCAACACGGCTACGAGCAGTACTTC
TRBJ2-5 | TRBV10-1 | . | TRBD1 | CASSDSQGDSETQYF | TGCGCCAGCAGTGACTCCCAGGGGGATTCGGAGACCCAGTACTTC
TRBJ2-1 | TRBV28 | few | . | CAPGWEASSYNEQFF | TGTGCCCCAGGGTGGGAGGCTAGCTCCTACAATGAGCAGTTCTTC
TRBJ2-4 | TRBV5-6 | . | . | CASSFRENIQYF | TGTGCCAGCAGCTTTCGAGAAAACATTCAGTACTTC
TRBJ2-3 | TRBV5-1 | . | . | CASSPGPGADTQYF | TGCGCCAGCAGCCCCGGCCCGGGGGCAGATACGCAGTATTTT
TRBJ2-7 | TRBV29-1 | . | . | CSVEEDYSYEQYF | TGCAGCGTTGAGGAGGACTACTCCTACGAGCAGTACTTC
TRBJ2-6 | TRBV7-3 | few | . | CASSLMSRSSGANVLTF | TGTGCCAGCAGCTTAATGTCCAGATCCTCTGGGGCCAACGTCCTGACTTTC
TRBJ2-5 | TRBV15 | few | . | CATAGDSMKETQYF | TGTGCCACCGCCGGCGACAGCATGAAAGAGACCCAGTACTTC
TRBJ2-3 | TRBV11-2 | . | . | CASSLQQRTFRTDTQYF | TGTGCCAGCAGCTTACAGCAACGGACTTTTCGCACAGATACGCAGTATTTT
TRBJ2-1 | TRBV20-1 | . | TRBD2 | CSAEGLAERLYEQFF | TGCAGTGCAGAGGGGCTAGCGGAGAGGTTGTATGAGCAGTTCTTC
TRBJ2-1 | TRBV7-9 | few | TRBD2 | CASSPPGLAYTYNEQFF | TGTGCCAGCAGCCCCCCGGGACTAGCGTACACCTACAATGAGCAGTTCTTC
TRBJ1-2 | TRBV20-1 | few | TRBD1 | CSALTGGRKGYTF | TGCAGTGCTTTGACAGGGGGAAGGAAGGGCTACACCTTC
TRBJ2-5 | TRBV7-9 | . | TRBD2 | CASSLVGAGETPYF | TGTGCCAGCAGCTTAGTGGGTGCGGGGGAGACCCCGTACTTC
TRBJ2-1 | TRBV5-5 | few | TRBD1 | CASVTETGAYNEQFF | TGTGCCAGCGTAACAGAGACAGGGGCCTACAATGAGCAGTTCTTC
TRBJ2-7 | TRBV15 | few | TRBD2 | CATSTVLAGAPNEQYF | TGTGCCACCAGCACTGTGTTAGCGGGAGCACCCAACGAGCAGTACTTC
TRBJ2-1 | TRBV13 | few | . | CASSLGKAYNEQFF | TGTGCCAGCAGCTTAGGGAAGGCGTACAATGAGCAGTTCTTC
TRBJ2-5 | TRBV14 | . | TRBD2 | CASSHLAGLAGEETQYF | TGTGCCAGCAGCCACTTGGCGGGACTAGCGGGAGAAGAGACCCAGTACTTC
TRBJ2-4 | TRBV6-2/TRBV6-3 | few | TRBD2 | CASSYLTSRGGAKNIQYF | TGTGCCAGCAGTTACTTGACCAGCCGGGGGGGAGCCAAAAACATTCAGTACTTC
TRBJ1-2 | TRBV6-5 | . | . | CASSYSSQSYTF | TGTGCCAGCAGTTACTCCTCACAGTCCTACACCTTC
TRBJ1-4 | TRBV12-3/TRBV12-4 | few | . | CASSLGAHPATNEKLFF | TGTGCCAGCAGTTTAGGCGCTCATCCAGCAACTAATGAAAAACTGTTTTTT
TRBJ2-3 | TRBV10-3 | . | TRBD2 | CAISSGRSGGNTDTQYF | TGTGCCATCTCTAGCGGGAGATCCGGGGGGAACACAGATACGCAGTATTTT
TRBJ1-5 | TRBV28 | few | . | CASSPPTRKNQPQHF | TGTGCCAGCAGTCCCCCGACGCGGAAGAATCAGCCCCAGCATTTT
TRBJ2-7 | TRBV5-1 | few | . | CASSMTVQGWGDERYF | TGCGCCAGCAGCATGACAGTACAGGGTTGGGGGGACGAGCGGTACTTC
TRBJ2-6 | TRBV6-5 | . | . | CASSYPGTGANVLTF | TGTGCCAGCAGTTACCCAGGGACCGGGGCCAACGTCCTGACTTTC
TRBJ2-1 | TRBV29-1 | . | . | CSAVPGDGNNEQFF | TGCAGCGCCGTGCCGGGGGATGGGAACAATGAGCAGTTCTTC
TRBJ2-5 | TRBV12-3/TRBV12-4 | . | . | CASSPARETQYF | TGTGCCAGCAGTCCGGCGAGAGAGACCCAGTACTTC
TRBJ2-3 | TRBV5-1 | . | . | CASSLLPPGTDTQYF | TGCGCCAGCAGCCTCCTCCCCCCCGGCACAGATACGCAGTATTTT
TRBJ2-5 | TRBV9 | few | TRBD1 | CASSATIGFGQAETQYF | TGTGCCAGCAGCGCCACCATCGGTTTCGGACAGGCAGAGACCCAGTACTTC
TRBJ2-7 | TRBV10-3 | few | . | CAISDERSVYEQYF | TGTGCCATCAGTGATGAGAGGTCCGTCTACGAGCAGTACTTC
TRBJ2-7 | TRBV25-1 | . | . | CASSAGAGAYEQYF | TGTGCCAGCAGTGCGGGAGCGGGCGCCTACGAGCAGTACTTC
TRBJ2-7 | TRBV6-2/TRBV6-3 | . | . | CASSYPVQSGEQYF | TGTGCCAGCAGTTACCCGGTCCAGTCGGGCGAGCAGTACTTC
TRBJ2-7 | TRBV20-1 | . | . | CSADGHSGESEQYF | TGCAGTGCGGATGGACACTCCGGGGAGAGCGAGCAGTACTTC
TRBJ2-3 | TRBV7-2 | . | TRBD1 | CASSLATGGSMDTQYF | TGTGCCAGCAGCTTAGCGACAGGGGGGTCTATGGATACGCAGTATTTT
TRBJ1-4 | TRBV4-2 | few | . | CASSQAITNEKLFF | TGTGCCAGCAGCCAAGCGATAACTAATGAAAAACTGTTTTTT
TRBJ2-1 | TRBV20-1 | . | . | CSAPRDFPGAAYNEQFF | TGCAGTGCTCCACGGGACTTCCCTGGAGCTGCCTACAATGAGCAGTTCTTC
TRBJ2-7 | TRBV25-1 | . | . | CASSERAGSYEQYF | TGTGCCAGCAGTGAGCGGGCGGGTTCCTACGAGCAGTACTTC
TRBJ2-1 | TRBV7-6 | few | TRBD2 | CASSLESGSYEQFF | TGTGCCAGCAGCTTAGAGAGCGGGAGCTATGAGCAGTTCTTC
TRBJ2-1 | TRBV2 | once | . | CASSDKFYNEQFF | TGTGCCAGCAGTGATAAGTTCTACAATGAGCAGTTCTTC
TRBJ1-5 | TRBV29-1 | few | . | CSVRVAGGNQPQHF | TGCAGCGTTCGGGTTGCAGGGGGCAATCAGCCCCAGCATTTT
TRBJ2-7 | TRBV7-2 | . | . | CASSLAGFRDEQYF | TGTGCCAGCAGCTTAGCAGGGTTCCGGGACGAGCAGTACTTC
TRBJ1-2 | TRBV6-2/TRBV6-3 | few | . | CASSSRDSTNYGYTF | TGTGCCAGCAGTTCCCGAGACAGTACTAACTATGGCTACACCTTC
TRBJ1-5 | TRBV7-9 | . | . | CASSLTGPGQPQHF | TGTGCCAGCAGCTTAACAGGGCCGGGTCAGCCCCAGCATTTT
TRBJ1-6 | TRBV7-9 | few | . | CASSPGGAREKSSPLHF | TGTGCCAGCAGCCCGGGGGGGGCCCGGGAGAAGAGTTCACCCCTCCACTTT
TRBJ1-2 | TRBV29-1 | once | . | CSVALRGRDYGHTF | TGCAGCGTTGCCCTCAGGGGACGAGACTATGGCCACACCTTC
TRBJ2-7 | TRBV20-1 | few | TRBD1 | CSASEGQGDDEQYF | TGCAGTGCTAGTGAGGGACAGGGTGACGACGAGCAGTACTTC
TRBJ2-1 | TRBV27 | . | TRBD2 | CASSFSSGRFYNEQFF | TGTGCCAGCAGTTTTAGTAGCGGGAGATTCTACAATGAGCAGTTCTTC
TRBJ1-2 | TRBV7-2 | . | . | CASSPLRTDPNYGYTF | TGTGCCAGCAGCCCCCTCAGGACAGACCCTAACTATGGCTACACCTTC
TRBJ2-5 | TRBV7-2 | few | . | CASSQGDSLRETQYF | TGTGCCAGCAGCCAGGGGGACTCCCTGAGGGAGACCCAGTACTTC
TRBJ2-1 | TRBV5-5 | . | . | CASSLVTPNEQFF | TGTGCCAGCAGCTTGGTTACCCCGAATGAGCAGTTCTTC
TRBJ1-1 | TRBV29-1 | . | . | CSVGRMGLGTEAFF | TGCAGCGTTGGCCGAATGGGGCTGGGCACTGAAGCTTTCTTT
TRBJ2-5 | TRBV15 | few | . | CATSRESGGIGGETQYF | TGTGCCACCAGCAGGGAGTCGGGCGGGATAGGAGGAGAGACCCAGTACTTC
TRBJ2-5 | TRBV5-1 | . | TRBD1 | CASSLYAQGARETQYF | TGCGCCAGCAGCTTGTACGCACAGGGGGCGAGGGAGACCCAGTACTTC
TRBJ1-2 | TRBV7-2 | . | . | CASSHGQQHGYTF | TGTGCCAGCAGCCACGGGCAGCAACATGGCTACACCTTC
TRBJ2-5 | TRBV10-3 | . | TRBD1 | CAISESQGAHETQYF | TGTGCCATCAGTGAGTCGCAGGGGGCACATGAGACCCAGTACTTC
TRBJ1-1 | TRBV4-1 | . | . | CASSQLVRPQKNTEAFF | TGCGCCAGCAGCCAGTTGGTCCGGCCTCAAAAGAACACTGAAGCTTTCTTT